The 22 T cell receptor beta chains below were found in one sample sequenced in a study of graft-versus-host responses after intestinal transplantation. These TCRs are of unknown antigen specificity. Assay: immunoSEQ multiplex PCR; the TCRdb copy retains only in-frame clones and omits some. The sample holds about 88,000 clones; around 93% are singletons and the top ten take just under 0.35%. The specimen was unstimulated CD4+ T cells sorted from spleen or lymph node cells, collected before transplant. These receptors were collected from a human donor who was the organ donor for an intestinal transplant.

The gene calls are TRBV6-1 and TRBJ2-2; tentatively, D is TRBD1 (5 bases). V was pared by 2 bases and J by 13 bases, with 20 bases between. CDR1 and CDR2 (germline): MNHNS, SASEGT. CDR3 length: 15 amino acids. In nucleotides, the CDR3 is TGTGCCAGCAGTGAATGGGGTTTTCCAGGGTTGGGGCTGTTTTTT. Protein product: CASSEWGFPGLGLFF.

The DNA of the CDR3 is TGTGCCAGCAGCTTAGCGAGCGGCTTGGGTGGAAACACCATATATTTT. This encodes CASSLASGLGGNTIYF. The chain links TRBV7-8 to TRBJ1-3; no clear D gene. The CDR3 sequence is 16 residues long. Germline CDR1 reads SGHVS; CDR2 reads FQNEAQ. The V and J ends lost 0 bases and 3 bases respectively, with 12 bases between them. Drawing the rest from reference TRBV7-8 and TRBJ1-3, the complete variable domain is GAGVSQSPRYKVAKRGQDVALRCDPISGHVSLFWYQQALGQGPEFLTYFQNEAQLDKSGLPSDRFFAERPEGSVSTLKIQRTQQEDSAVYLCASSLASGLGGNTIYFGEGSWLTVV.

The genes are TRBV27 and TRBJ1-1; no clear D. V shed 5 bases and J shed 1 base, with 8 bases lying between them. The CDR3 is 13 amino acids. The germline gives CDR1 MNHEY, CDR2 SMNVEV (reference sequence). The CDR3 sequence is CASSLLSNTEAFF. CDR3 sequence (DNA): TGTGCCAGCAGTCTACTATCGAACACTGAAGCTTTCTTT.

The chain couples TRBV4-1 to TRBJ2-1; 7 bases are shared with TRBD2. CDR1 is MGHRA and CDR2 is YSYEKL in the germline V gene. The CDR3 totals 17 residues. V lost 0 bases and J lost 3; bases outside the gene matches: 8. The CDR3 DNA reads TGCGCCAGCAGCCAAGAAAGTACTAGCGCCAACTACAATGAGCAGTTCTTC. Residues: CASSQESTSANYNEQFF.

The CDR3 protein is CASSRGKIYGYTF. In nucleotides, the CDR3 is TGTGCCAGCAGTCGGGGAAAAATTTATGGCTACACCTTC. The J gene is TRBJ1-2, the V gene TRBV9; D is ambiguous. Germline V CDR1 and CDR2: SGDLS, YYNGEE. Trimming took off 5 bases at V and 5 bases at J, with 13 bases between the two ends. The CDR3 runs 13 residues.

This chain links TRBV7-8 with TRBJ1-1, with 7 bases lining up with TRBD1. Germline-derived CDR1 and CDR2 are SGHVS and FQNEAQ. Trimming cost V 5 bases and J 0 bases; bases outside gene matches: 6. CDR3 length equals 15 residues. Here the CDR3 reads CASSPYRGMNTEAFF. CDR3 coding DNA: TGTGCCAGCAGCCCTTACAGGGGAATGAACACTGAAGCTTTCTTT.

V is TRBV27 and J is TRBJ1-2; 9 bases are shared with TRBD1. Germline CDR1 and CDR2: MNHEY and SMNVEV (reference sequence). The V and J ends lost 4 bases and 8 bases, in that order; junction bases with no gene match: 8. The CDR3 loop spans 14 amino acids. In nucleotides, the CDR3 is TGTGCCAGCAGTTCCACCGGGACAGGGCTGGGCTACACCTTC. Encoded protein: CASSSTGTGLGYTF.

In its sample, this clone was seen a few times. The V call is TRBV7-9, the J call TRBJ2-4; possible D gene TRBD2, 6 bases. Trimming left V 5 bases short and J 11 bases short, with 13 bases between. This CDR3 comprises 12 residues. Looked up from germline, CDR1 is SEHNR and CDR2 is FQNEAQ (reference sequence). The CDR3 here is CASSPSGSFQYF. The CDR3 DNA follows: TGTGCCAGCAGCCCGAGCGGGTCTTTTCAGTACTTC. Supplemented by reference TRBV7-9 and TRBJ2-4, the full variable domain reads DTGVSQNPRHKITKRGQNVTFRCDPISEHNRLYWYRQTLGQGPEFLTYFQNEAQLEKSRLLSDRFSAERPKGSFSTLEIQRTEQGDSAMYLCASSPSGSFQYFGAGTRLSVL.

The chain is built from TRBV28 and TRBJ1-1; no reliable D call. The V end was cut by 6 bases, the J end by 3 bases, with 14 bases between. The germline V gene has CDR1 MDHEN and CDR2 SYDVKM. This CDR3 has 14 residues. The CDR3 bases are TGTGCCAGCAGGCCAAAAAACAGCTACACTGAAGCTTTCTTT. Residues: CASRPKNSYTEAFF.

Of note for this clone: In the same sample, other DNA sequences code for this CDR3. This rearrangement joins TRBV5-1 to TRBJ1-5; D is possibly TRBD1 (6 bases). Germline V gives CDR1 SGHRS, CDR2 YFSETQ. V lost 5 bases and J 1 base, leaving 10 bases between the germline ends. The CDR3 covers 14 residues. The CDR3 DNA is TGCGCCAGCAGTTTAACAGGGAGCAATCAGCCCCAGCATTTT. It encodes CASSLTGSNQPQHF.

This clone was seen a single time. The rearrangement uses TRBV6-1 and TRBJ2-1, with TRBD1 matching 8 bases. This CDR3 is built from 15 residues. Germline CDR1 reads MNHNS; CDR2 reads SASEGT. The ends lost 5 bases at V and 6 bases at J; junction bases unmatched: 9. In DNA, the CDR3 is TGTGCCAGCAGTTCCGGACAGGGATGGGGCAATGAGCAGTTCTTC. Translating gives CASSSGQGWGNEQFF.

The chain employs TRBV5-4 and TRBJ1-1, with D perhaps matching TRBD1 (5 bases). Between the trimmed V and J ends, which lost 1 base and 0 bases, there was a span of 7 bases. Germline-derived CDR1 and CDR2 are SGHNT and YYREEE (reference sequence). The CDR3 runs to 14 residues. The CDR3 is CASSLSGMNTEAFF. In nucleotides, the CDR3 is TGTGCCAGCAGCTTGTCAGGGATGAACACTGAAGCTTTCTTT.

The CDR3 DNA reads TGTGCCAGCAGCTCCCCTACCAAAAACATTCAGTACTTC. This sequence encodes CASSSPTKNIQYF. The chain carries TRBV27 and TRBJ2-4; D unclear. The CDR3 runs to 13 residues. Trimming cost V 6 bases and J 2 bases, with 8 bases left between them. Per germline, CDR1 MNHEY and CDR2 SMNVEV (reference sequence).

To note about this clone: Sequence at one end of the junction differs from germline and may be a read error. The genes are TRBV6-1 and TRBJ1-2; TRBD1 matches at 9 bases. Germline V CDR1 and CDR2: MNHNS, SASEGT. The CDR3 runs 13 residues. The CDR3 DNA reads as TGTGCCAGCAGTGCAAGAAGAACAGGGGGCGAATTGTTC. It translates to CASSARRTGGELF.

DNA of the CDR3: TGTGCCAGCAGTTTAAGTAGTGGGCAGTACTTC. Its translation is CASSLSSGQYF. The rearrangement links TRBV6-1 to TRBJ2-7; D ambiguous. Germline CDR1 and CDR2: MNHNS and SASEGT. V was trimmed by 5 bases and J by 9 bases, leaving 11 bases between them. The CDR3 covers 11 residues.

The chain combines TRBV5-1 with TRBJ2-3; TRBD1 matches 10 bases. The CDR3 is made up of 16 amino acids. Germline trimming cut 4 bases from V and 7 bases from J; bases unmatched to any gene: 12. CDR1 SGHRS and CDR2 YFSETQ come from the germline V gene. CDR3 loop: CASSPTRDRGPNTQYF. The CDR3 DNA sequence: TGCGCCAGCAGCCCAACCCGGGACAGGGGTCCGAATACGCAGTATTTT.

V and J are TRBV9 and TRBJ2-5; 13 positions agree with TRBD2. There are 17 residues in the CDR3. V shed 1 base and J 4 bases; nucleotides not matched to a gene: 7. The germline V gene encodes CDR1 SGDLS and CDR2 YYNGEE. CDR3 coding DNA: TGTGCCAGCAGCGTACCGATGACTAGCGGGGGGTTAGAGACCCAGTACTTC. Translating gives CASSVPMTSGGLETQYF.

The chain carries TRBV4-1 and TRBJ2-1; a possible D gene is TRBD2 (5 bases). The CDR3 is made up of 16 amino acids. Germline assignment: CDR1 MGHRA and CDR2 YSYEKL. With 2 bases removed from V and 4 bases from J, the gap between germline ends came to 15 bases. The CDR3 loop reads CASSQTLARVYNEQFF. The CDR3 DNA reads TGCGCCAGCAGCCAAACTCTAGCTAGAGTATACAATGAGCAGTTCTTC.

The chain uses TRBV6-5 and TRBJ1-1, with D possibly being TRBD1 (6 bases). Trimming shortened V by 7 bases and J by 0 bases, and 12 bases separated the two germline ends. The CDR3 is made up of 14 amino acids. Germline V gives CDR1 MNHEY, CDR2 SVGAGI. The CDR3 sequence: CASKKDRLNTEAFF. In nucleotides, the CDR3 is TGTGCCAGCAAAAAGGACAGATTGAACACTGAAGCTTTCTTT.

V is TRBV5-1 and J is TRBJ2-3, with 11 bases lining up with TRBD2. The CDR3 contains 14 residues. J gave up 4 bases and V 4 bases, and 2 bases lay outside the gene matches. Germline-derived CDR1 and CDR2 are SGHRS and YFSETQ. The CDR3 is CASSRSGGADTQYF. In nucleotides, the CDR3 is TGCGCCAGCAGCCGTAGCGGGGGGGCAGATACGCAGTATTTT.

The chain couples TRBV4-1 to TRBJ2-1; D gene ambiguous. Germline V gene data show CDR1 as MGHRA and CDR2 as YSYEKL. The V end was cut by 2 bases, the J end by 4 bases, with 3 bases between. The CDR3 has 12 amino acids. CDR3 loop: CASSQPYNEQFF. The CDR3 coding sequence is TGCGCCAGCAGCCAACCGTACAATGAGCAGTTCTTC.

The genes are TRBV5-1 and TRBJ2-5; 11 nucleotides line up with TRBD2. The DNA matches TRBJ2-7 better at its end, which makes the J call doubtful. The CDR3 has 17 residues. Germline V gene sequence: CDR1 SGHRS, CDR2 YFSETQ. Here the CDR3 reads CASSLGLAGRSSYEQYF. DNA for the CDR3: TGCGCCAGCAGCTTGGGACTAGCGGGGAGAAGCTCCTACGAGCAGTACTTC.